One sample yielded the 21 T cell receptor beta chains listed below, sequenced in a study of CD8 T cells in ankylosing spondylitis (dated by TCRdb to 2017 to 2019). The library was obtained by 5' RACE. Sequencing was performed on an Illumina HiSeq 2500. TCRdb cleaned the public reads at Q25 with fastp, built clones with MiXCR and kept in-frame beta chains. Duplicate CDR3 protein sequences are folded into a single record with the most common DNA and genes. The sample profile shows 100,000 to 150,000 distinct CDR3 sequences; 17% of them were found once. About 33% of the sample lies in the top ten. For these TCRs, the target antigens are not known. Overall results and qualifications from the work: Blood from ankylosing spondylitis patients appeared to be characterized by a TCR beta motif made up of under ten highly homologous amino acid variants.

The material sequenced was blood, either unsorted or a sorted T cell fraction (not recorded which). The receptors were gathered from a male donor with ankylosing spondylitis.

In this sample, this clonotype turned up a few times. V is TRBV7-8 and J is TRBJ2-1, with 12 bases fitting TRBD2. The CDR3 runs to 15 residues. The germline gives CDR1 SGHVS, CDR2 FQNEAQ. Germline trimming cut 5 bases from V and 8 bases from J; bases unmatched to any gene: 7. This CDR3 is CASSPGLAGLYEQFF. DNA for the CDR3: TGTGCCAGCAGCCCCGGACTAGCGGGACTCTATGAGCAGTTCTTC. The entire variable domain, with the rest obtained from reference TRBV7-8 and TRBJ2-1, is as follows: GAGVSQSPRYKVAKRGQDVALRCDPISGHVSLFWYQQALGQGPEFLTYFQNEAQLDKSGLPSDRFFAERPEGSVSTLKIQRTQQEDSAVYLCASSPGLAGLYEQFFGPGTRLTVL.

This clonotype turned up a few times. The V gene is TRBV28, the J gene TRBJ2-1; tentatively, D is TRBD1 (5 bases). The CDR3 sequence is 12 residues long. V gave up 5 bases and J gave up 7 bases, with 9 bases separating them. Germline assignment: CDR1 MDHEN and CDR2 SYDVKM. CDR3 DNA: TGTGCCAGCAGTCTAGGGGTAAATGAGCAGTTCTTC. It is translated as CASSLGVNEQFF.

The chain links TRBV5-5 to TRBJ2-2; D is unclear. The V end lost 2 bases, the J end lost 7 bases, and 12 bases lay between the germline ends. Germline-derived CDR1 and CDR2 are SGHKS and YYEKEE (reference sequence). The CDR3 totals 14 residues. The CDR3 nucleotides are TGTGCCAGCAGCTTTGGGGTGCTGGGCGGGGAGCTGTTTTTT. Encoded protein: CASSFGVLGGELFF.

The CDR3 nucleotides are TGTGCCAGCAGCCCCCGTGCAGACACCATCTACAATGAGCAGTTCTTC. The encoded protein is CASSPRADTIYNEQFF. The rearrangement joins TRBV7-2 to TRBJ2-1, with unresolved D. Trimming removed 5 bases at V and 3 bases at J, with 17 bases between. Germline CDR1 and CDR2: SGHTA and FQGNSA. The CDR3 has 16 residues. Combining the CDR3 with reference TRBV7-2 and TRBJ2-1 gives the whole variable domain GAGVSQSPSNKVTEKGKDVELRCDPISGHTALYWYRQSLGQGLEFLIYFQGNSAPDKSGLPSDRFSAERTGGSVSTLTIQRTQQEDSAVYLCASSPRADTIYNEQFFGPGTRLTVL.

This clonotype was counted a few times. CDR3 amino acids: CASSLFPLGTEAFF. CDR3 nucleotides: TGTGCCAGCAGTTTATTCCCCCTGGGAACTGAAGCTTTCTTT. V usage is TRBV27 and J usage is TRBJ1-1; no clear D. Germline CDR1 is MNHEY and CDR2 is SMNVEV (reference sequence). Trimming cost V 1 base and J 5 bases, with 11 bases left between them. This CDR3 has 14 amino acids.

The chain recombines TRBV29-1 with TRBJ1-1; weak D call: TRBD1 (5 bases). CDR1 and CDR2 (germline): SQVTM, ANQGSEA. The CDR3 is 14 amino acids. V lost 4 bases and J lost 0, with 12 bases in between. In DNA form, the CDR3 reads TGCAGCGTTGCTAACGGACAACTGAACACTGAAGCTTTCTTT. Protein sequence: CSVANGQLNTEAFF.

The chain is built from TRBV29-1 and TRBJ1-4; weak D call: TRBD1 (5 bases). CDR1 and CDR2 (germline): SQVTM, ANQGSEA. Trimming removed 3 bases from V and 12 bases from J, with 8 bases in between. The CDR3 loop spans 10 amino acids. The CDR3 is CSVEAGQLFF. DNA of the CDR3: TGCAGCGTTGAGGCAGGGCAACTGTTTTTT.

This clonotype occurred once. The rearrangement links TRBV7-2 to TRBJ2-7; 8 bases are shared with TRBD2. CDR1 is SGHTA, CDR2 FQGNSA, per germline. This CDR3 contains 14 residues. The J segment lost 2 bases and the V segment lost 4 bases, leaving 4 bases of the junction unmatched. CDR3 region: CASSYAGGTYEQYF. The DNA of the CDR3 is TGTGCCAGCAGCTACGCGGGAGGCACCTACGAGCAGTACTTC. Together with reference TRBV7-2 and TRBJ2-7, the CDR3 gives the full variable domain: GAGVSQSPSNKVTEKGKDVELRCDPISGHTALYWYRQSLGQGLEFLIYFQGNSAPDKSGLPSDRFSAERTGGSVSTLTIQRTQQEDSAVYLCASSYAGGTYEQYFGPGTRLTVT.

This clonotype was counted a few times. This chain uses TRBV3-1 with TRBJ2-7; tentative D call: TRBD1 (6 bases). Germline-derived CDR1 and CDR2 are LGHDT and YNNKEL (reference sequence). This CDR3 is built from 14 residues. The V gene lost 2 bases and the J gene lost 3 bases, with 11 bases spanning the gap. CDR3 sequence: CASSQRQDSYEQYF. For the CDR3, the DNA is TGTGCCAGCAGCCAACGACAGGATAGCTACGAGCAGTACTTC.

The genes are TRBV5-6 and TRBJ2-7, with 8 bases identical to TRBD1. Per the germline V gene, CDR1 is SGHDT and CDR2 is YYEEEE. This CDR3 is 16 amino acids long. Losses at the gene ends were 2 bases for V and 4 bases for J; bases not matched to a gene: 11. The DNA for the CDR3 is TGTGCCAGCAGCTTCGGTTTGGGACAGGTGATATACGAGCAGTACTTC. Translating gives CASSFGLGQVIYEQYF.

Only a few counts were recorded for this clonotype. The V call is TRBV9, the J call TRBJ2-1; 10 bases agree with TRBD2. This CDR3 contains 17 residues. Unmatched junction bases numbered 8, after V lost 0 bases and J lost 5 bases. Germline V gives CDR1 SGDLS, CDR2 YYNGEE. The CDR3 is CASSVVAGGPGDNEQFF. CDR3 coding DNA: TGTGCCAGCAGCGTAGTAGCGGGAGGCCCGGGGGACAATGAGCAGTTCTTC.

V and J are TRBV30 and TRBJ1-2; no clear D gene. The V gene's germline CDR1 is GTSNPN and CDR2 SVGIG (reference sequence). V was trimmed by 0 bases and J by 9 bases, leaving 14 bases between them. This CDR3 spans 13 amino acids. The CDR3 DNA is TGTGCCTGGAGTGTACCCCCCGCGAGGCGCTACACCTTC. This gives the protein CAWSVPPARRYTF.

The CDR3 loop reads CASSQEQGLGPQHF. The DNA of the CDR3 is TGCGCCAGCAGCCAAGAACAGGGCCTTGGACCCCAGCATTTT. The chain employs TRBV4-1 and TRBJ1-5, with TRBD1 as a possible D gene (6 bases). Germline V gene lookup returns CDR1 MGHRA and CDR2 YSYEKL. V was pared by 0 bases and J by 10 bases, with 13 bases between. The CDR3 totals 14 residues.

The chain has TRBV7-2 and TRBJ2-1; possibly TRBD2 for D (6 bases). Trimming took off 3 bases at V and 0 bases at J, with 9 bases between the two ends. The germline gives CDR1 SGHTA, CDR2 FQGNSA. The CDR3 extends over 15 amino acids. As DNA, the CDR3 is TGTGCCAGCAGCTTCCGGGAGAGCTCCTACAATGAGCAGTTCTTC. It codes for CASSFRESSYNEQFF.

This clonotype was picked up a small number of times. This chain uses TRBV6-1 with TRBJ1-6, with 7 bases aligning to TRBD1. V was pared by 3 bases and J by 7 bases, with 12 bases of the junction left unmatched. The germline V gene has CDR1 MNHNS and CDR2 SASEGT. The CDR3 is made up of 17 amino acids. This CDR3 is CASSENDRVVWNSPLHF. CDR3 DNA sequence: TGTGCCAGCAGTGAGAACGACAGGGTGGTTTGGAATTCACCCCTCCACTTT.

The chain carries TRBV7-9 and TRBJ2-1, with TRBD2 identical over 8 bases. Germline assignment: CDR1 SEHNR and CDR2 FQNEAQ (reference sequence). With V trimmed by 2 bases and J by 3 bases, 3 bases remained unmatched. The length of the CDR3 is 15 residues. In nucleotides, the CDR3 is TGTGCCAGCAGCTTAACGGGGACTAGCTACAATGAGCAGTTCTTC. Its protein product is CASSLTGTSYNEQFF.

This rearrangement joins TRBV20-1 to TRBJ2-2, with TRBD2 identical over 10 bases. Germline-derived CDR1 and CDR2 are DFQATT and SNEGSKA (reference sequence). The CDR3 covers 15 residues. The junction had 5 bases not matched to a gene; V was cut back by 1 base and J by 6 bases. CDR3 nucleotides: TGCAGTGCTAGAGCAAAACTAGCGGGACCCGGGGAGCTGTTTTTT. Translating gives CSARAKLAGPGELFF.

This chain uses TRBV27 with TRBJ2-3; 8 nucleotides align to TRBD2. Germline CDR1 reads MNHEY; CDR2 reads SMNVEV (reference sequence). The CDR3 has 14 amino acids. After removal of 4 bases from V and 5 bases from J, the junction contained 5 bases not matched to a gene. CDR3 loop: CASSSREGVDTQYF. In nucleotides, the CDR3 is TGTGCCAGCAGTTCCCGGGAGGGCGTAGATACGCAGTATTTT.

This chain joins TRBV2 and TRBJ2-7, with D perhaps assigned TRBD1 or TRBD2 (5 bases each). The length of the CDR3 is 14 residues. Trimming removed 0 bases from V and 2 bases from J, with 8 bases in between. Germline assignment: CDR1 SNHLY and CDR2 FYNNEI. The CDR3 region is CASSEAGATYEQYF. CDR3 nucleotide sequence: TGTGCCAGCAGTGAAGCCGGGGCCACCTACGAGCAGTACTTC.

The CDR3 nucleotides are TGCGCCAGCAGCCCGCGGCGCACAGATACGCAGTATTTT. Its protein is CASSPRRTDTQYF. The genes are TRBV5-1 and TRBJ2-3; D ambiguous. The CDR3 loop spans 13 amino acids. Per the germline V gene, CDR1 is SGHRS and CDR2 is YFSETQ. Trimming took 4 bases from V and 1 from J, leaving 7 bases between them. Looking up the rest from reference TRBV5-1 and TRBJ2-3 gives the full variable domain: KAGVTQTPRYLIKTRGQQVTLSCSPISGHRSVSWYQQTPGQGLQFLFEYFSETQRNKGNFPGRFSGRQFSNSRSEMNVSTLELGDSALYLCASSPRRTDTQYFGPGTRLTVL.

This clonotype was counted at least ten times. The chain couples TRBV29-1 to TRBJ2-7; 10 nucleotides line up with TRBD2. The CDR3 runs 13 residues. V lost 8 bases and J lost 3; bases outside the gene matches: 7. CDR1 is SQVTM and CDR2 is ANQGSEA in the germline V gene. The CDR3 DNA follows: TGCAGCTCCGTAGCGGGAGGCAACTACGAGCAGTACTTC. It specifies CSSVAGGNYEQYF.